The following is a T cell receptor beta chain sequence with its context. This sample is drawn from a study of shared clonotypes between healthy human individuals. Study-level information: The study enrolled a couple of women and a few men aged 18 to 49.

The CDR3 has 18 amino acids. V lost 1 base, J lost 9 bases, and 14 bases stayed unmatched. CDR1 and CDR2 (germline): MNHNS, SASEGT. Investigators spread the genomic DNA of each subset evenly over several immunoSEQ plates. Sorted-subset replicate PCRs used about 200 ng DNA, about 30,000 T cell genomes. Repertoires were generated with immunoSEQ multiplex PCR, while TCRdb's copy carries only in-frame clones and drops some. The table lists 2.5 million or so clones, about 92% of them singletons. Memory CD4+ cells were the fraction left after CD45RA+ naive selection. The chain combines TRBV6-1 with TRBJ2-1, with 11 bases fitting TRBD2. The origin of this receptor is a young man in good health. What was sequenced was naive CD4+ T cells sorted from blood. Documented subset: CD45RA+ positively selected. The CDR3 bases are TGTGCCAGCAGTGAAGGCCTAGCGGGGGGTGGGCTCTGGAGTGAGCAGTTCTTC. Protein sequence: CASSEGLAGGGLWSEQFF.